This is a list of T cell receptor beta chains from one sample in a study of shared T cell receptors in the human thymus. Data came from immunoSEQ multiplex PCR; TCRdb stores just in-frame clones and leaves some out. The sample holds about 500,000 clones; around 82% are singletons and the top ten take approximately 0.013%. A further study also used this sample, focusing on human thymus T cells.

The sample taken for sequencing was thymocytes. These receptors all come from a boy under three years old with a congenital heart defect. The CDR3 runs from the conserved cysteine through the conserved F or W. Fields, in order: V gene, J gene, clone size, D gene, CDR3 DNA, CDR3 protein. D genes are given only for firm matches. Not every row has a clone size; where given, it reads once, few, many or a size class.

V: TRBV30; J: TRBJ2-5; size: .; D: .; DNA: TGTGCCTGGAGTATTGGCGGCACTCATCAAGAGACCCAGTACTTC; CDR3: CAWSIGGTHQETQYF
V: TRBV27; J: TRBJ2-2; size: few; D: TRBD1; DNA: TGTGCCAGCAGGGGAACCGGGACAGGGGACACCGGGGAGCTGTTTTTT; CDR3: CASRGTGTGDTGELFF
V: TRBV29-1; J: TRBJ2-1; size: .; D: TRBD1; DNA: TGCAGCGTTTACAGGGGAAATGAGCAGTTCTTC; CDR3: CSVYRGNEQFF
V: TRBV4-2; J: TRBJ2-1; size: .; D: TRBD2; DNA: TGTGCCAGCAGCCAAGATCTTGTAAGGGAGGGAGGGCCAAGGAATGAGCAGTTCTTC; CDR3: CASSQDLVREGGPRNEQFF
V: TRBV7-9; J: TRBJ1-3; size: .; D: .; DNA: TGTGCCAGCAGCTTCCCCCAGGCCTCTCCAAACACCATATATTTT; CDR3: CASSFPQASPNTIYF
V: TRBV27; J: TRBJ2-1; size: .; D: .; DNA: TGTGCCAGCCATTCAGACTACAATGAGCAGTTCTTC; CDR3: CASHSDYNEQFF
V: TRBV5-1; J: TRBJ1-3; size: few; D: TRBD1; DNA: TGCGCCAGCAGCTCCGGGACAGATGGAAACACCATATATTTT; CDR3: CASSSGTDGNTIYF
V: TRBV2; J: TRBJ2-7; size: .; D: .; DNA: TGTGCCAGCAGGGTACTTAGTGAGTACTTC; CDR3: CASRVLSEYF
V: TRBV27; J: TRBJ2-7; size: few; D: TRBD2; DNA: TGTGCCAGCAGTCCCGGGAGGGCCGCCTACGAGCAGTACTTC; CDR3: CASSPGRAAYEQYF
V: TRBV5-1; J: TRBJ2-3; size: .; D: .; DNA: TGCGCCAGCAGCTTGAAGCCAGGAGGAAGCACAGATACGCAGTATTTT; CDR3: CASSLKPGGSTDTQYF
V: TRBV2; J: TRBJ2-5; size: .; D: TRBD2; DNA: TGTGCCAGCAGTGGGCCCCGGACTAGCGGGAAAGAGACCCAGTACTTC; CDR3: CASSGPRTSGKETQYF
V: TRBV7-2; J: TRBJ2-7; size: .; D: TRBD2; DNA: TGTGCCAGCAGCTCCCTATCAGTAGGGGAGGGCCCTCCTGAGCAGTACTTC; CDR3: CASSSLSVGEGPPEQYF
V: TRBV27; J: TRBJ1-1; size: .; D: .; DNA: TGTGCCAGCAGGTGTCCGGACAGCAACAGCACTGAAGCTTTCTTT; CDR3: CASRCPDSNSTEAFF
V: TRBV5-1; J: TRBJ2-7; size: .; D: TRBD1; DNA: TGCGCCAGCCGCCCCCTCGGGACAGGCGATTACTACGAGCAGTACTTC; CDR3: CASRPLGTGDYYEQYF
V: TRBV2; J: TRBJ2-7; size: .; D: .; DNA: TGTGCCAGCAGTGAAGTCAGGACTTACCACTACGAGCAGTACTTC; CDR3: CASSEVRTYHYEQYF
V: TRBV4-2; J: TRBJ2-1; size: .; D: TRBD2; DNA: TGTGCCAGCAGCCAATTGGGACTAGCGGGGGGGGAGCAGTTCTTC; CDR3: CASSQLGLAGGEQFF
V: TRBV5-4; J: TRBJ2-5; size: .; D: TRBD2; DNA: TGTGCCAGCAGCTTGGAACTAGCGGCCGGCCAAGAGACCCAGTACTTC; CDR3: CASSLELAAGQETQYF
V: TRBV5-4; J: TRBJ2-1; size: .; D: TRBD2; DNA: TGTGCCAGCAGCTTGGGTCCCGGGACTAGCGGGGACTACAATGAGCAGTTCTTC; CDR3: CASSLGPGTSGDYNEQFF
V: TRBV28; J: TRBJ1-2; size: .; D: TRBD1; DNA: TGTGCCAGCAGTCTCCCCGACAGGGGGGATAATGGCTACACCTTC; CDR3: CASSLPDRGDNGYTF
V: TRBV4-1; J: TRBJ2-1; size: few; D: .; DNA: TGCGCCAGCAGCCAAGATCGACAAGATCCCTACAATGAGCAGTTCTTC; CDR3: CASSQDRQDPYNEQFF
V: TRBV2; J: TRBJ2-5; size: .; D: TRBD2; DNA: TGTGCCAGCAGTCCCCGGACTAGCGGGAGTTTAGAGACCCAGTACTTC; CDR3: CASSPRTSGSLETQYF